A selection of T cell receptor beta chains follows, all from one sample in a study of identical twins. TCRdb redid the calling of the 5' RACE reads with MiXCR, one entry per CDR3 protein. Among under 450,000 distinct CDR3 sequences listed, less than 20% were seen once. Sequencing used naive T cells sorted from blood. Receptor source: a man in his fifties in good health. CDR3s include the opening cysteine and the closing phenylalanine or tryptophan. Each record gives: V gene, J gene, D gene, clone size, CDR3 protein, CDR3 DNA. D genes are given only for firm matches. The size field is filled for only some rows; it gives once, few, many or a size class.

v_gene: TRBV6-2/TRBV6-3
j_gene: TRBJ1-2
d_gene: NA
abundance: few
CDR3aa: CASSYLQGRTNNGYTF
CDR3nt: TGTGCCAGCAGTTATCTGCAAGGACGTACTAATAATGGCTACACCTTC

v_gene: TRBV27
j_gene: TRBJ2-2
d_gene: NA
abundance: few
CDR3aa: CASSLVGLGELFF
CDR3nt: TGTGCCAGCAGTTTAGTGGGTCTCGGGGAGCTGTTTTTT

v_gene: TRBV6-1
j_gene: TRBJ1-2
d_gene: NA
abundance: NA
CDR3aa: CASSITADPYGYTF
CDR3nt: TGTGCCAGCAGCATCACGGCCGACCCCTATGGCTACACCTTC

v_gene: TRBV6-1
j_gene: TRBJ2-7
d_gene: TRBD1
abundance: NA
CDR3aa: CASSAAGTGGGFREQYF
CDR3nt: TGTGCCAGCAGTGCAGCCGGGACAGGGGGAGGCTTTCGAGAGCAGTACTTC

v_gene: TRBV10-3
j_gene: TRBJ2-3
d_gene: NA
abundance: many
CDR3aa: CAISVQTGDTQYF
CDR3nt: TGTGCCATCAGTGTCCAAACGGGAGATACGCAGTATTTT

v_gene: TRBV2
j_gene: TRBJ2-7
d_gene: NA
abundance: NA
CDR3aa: CASSPGVRVGEQYF
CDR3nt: TGTGCCAGCAGCCCCGGGGTCAGGGTCGGCGAGCAGTACTTC

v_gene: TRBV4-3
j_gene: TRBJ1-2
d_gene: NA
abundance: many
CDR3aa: CASSQDYGGSYTF
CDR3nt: TGCGCCAGCAGCCAAGATTACGGGGGATCCTACACCTTC

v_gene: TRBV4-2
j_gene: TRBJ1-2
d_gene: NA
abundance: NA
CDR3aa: CASSQDEGPLYGYTF
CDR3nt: TGTGCCAGCAGCCAAGATGAGGGTCCTCTCTATGGCTACACCTTC

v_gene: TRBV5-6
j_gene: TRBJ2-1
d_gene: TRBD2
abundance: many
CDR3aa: CASSLAGRASHEQFF
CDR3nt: TGTGCCAGCAGCTTAGCGGGGAGGGCCAGTCATGAGCAGTTCTTC

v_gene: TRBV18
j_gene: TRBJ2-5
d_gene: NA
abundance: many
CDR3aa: CASSQLRTEETQYF
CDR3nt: TGTGCCAGCTCACAACTACGGACAGAAGAGACCCAGTACTTC

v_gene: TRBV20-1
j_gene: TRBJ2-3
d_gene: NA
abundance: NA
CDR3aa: CSARDGLAYTQYF
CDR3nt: TGCAGTGCTAGAGATGGGCTAGCTTATACGCAGTATTTT

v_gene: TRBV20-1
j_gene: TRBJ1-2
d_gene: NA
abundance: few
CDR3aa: CSAREPHSYGYTF
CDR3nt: TGCAGTGCTAGAGAACCCCACAGCTATGGCTACACCTTC

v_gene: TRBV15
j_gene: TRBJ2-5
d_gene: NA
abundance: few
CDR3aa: CATTQGLETQYF
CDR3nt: TGTGCCACGACACAGGGATTAGAGACCCAGTACTTC

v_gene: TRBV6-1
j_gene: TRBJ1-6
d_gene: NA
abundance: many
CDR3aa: CASSGPSDGSPLHF
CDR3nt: TGTGCCAGCAGTGGCCCCTCGGACGGTTCACCCCTCCACTTT

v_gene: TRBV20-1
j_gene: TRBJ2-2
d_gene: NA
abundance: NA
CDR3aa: CSAREPGANTGELFF
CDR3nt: TGCAGTGCTAGAGAGCCAGGGGCGAACACCGGGGAGCTGTTTTTT

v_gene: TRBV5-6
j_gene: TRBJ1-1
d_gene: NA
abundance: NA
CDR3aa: CASSYGLGNTEAFF
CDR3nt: TGTGCCAGCAGCTACGGACTGGGGAACACTGAAGCTTTCTTT

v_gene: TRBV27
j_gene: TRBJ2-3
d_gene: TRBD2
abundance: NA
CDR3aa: CASSSQRGADTQYF
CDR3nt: TGTGCCAGCAGTTCCCAGCGGGGGGCAGATACGCAGTATTTT

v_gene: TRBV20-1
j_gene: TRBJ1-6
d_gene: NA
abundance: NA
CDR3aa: CSARVKGSNSPLHF
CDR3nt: TGCAGTGCTAGAGTAAAGGGCTCCAATTCACCCCTCCACTTT

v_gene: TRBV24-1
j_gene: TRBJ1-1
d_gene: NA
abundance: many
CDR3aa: CATSDLLAFF
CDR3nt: TGTGCCACCAGTGATTTGCTTGCTTTCTTT

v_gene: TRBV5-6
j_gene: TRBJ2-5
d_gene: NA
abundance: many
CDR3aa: CASRPNTGSETQYF
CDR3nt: TGTGCCAGCAGACCGAATACAGGGTCCGAGACCCAGTACTTC

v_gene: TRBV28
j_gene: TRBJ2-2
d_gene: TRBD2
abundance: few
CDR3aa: CASSSPGLVIGELFF
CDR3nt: TGTGCCAGCAGTAGTCCGGGACTAGTTATCGGGGAGCTGTTTTTT

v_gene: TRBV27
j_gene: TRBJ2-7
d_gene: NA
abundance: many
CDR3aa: CASRRGYLNEQYF
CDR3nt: TGTGCCAGCAGGAGGGGATATCTAAACGAGCAGTACTTC

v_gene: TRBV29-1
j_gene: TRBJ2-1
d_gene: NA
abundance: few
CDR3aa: CSVEDPLKAAPIYNEQFF
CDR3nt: TGCAGCGTTGAAGATCCCCTCAAGGCGGCTCCGATTTACAATGAGCAGTTCTTC

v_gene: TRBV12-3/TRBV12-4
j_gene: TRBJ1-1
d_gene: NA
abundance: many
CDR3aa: CASSLLGSTEAFF
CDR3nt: TGTGCCAGCAGTTTGCTGGGCAGCACTGAAGCTTTCTTT

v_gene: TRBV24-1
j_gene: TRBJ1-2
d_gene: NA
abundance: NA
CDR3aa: CATSDKRTGGYTF
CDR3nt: TGTGCCACCAGTGACAAAAGAACGGGGGGCTACACCTTC

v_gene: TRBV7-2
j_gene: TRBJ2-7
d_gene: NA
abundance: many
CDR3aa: CASSFDRSYEQYF
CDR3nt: TGTGCCAGCAGCTTCGACAGGTCCTACGAGCAGTACTTC

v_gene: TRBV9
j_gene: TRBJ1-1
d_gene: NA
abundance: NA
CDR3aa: CASSLWAVNTEAFF
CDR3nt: TGTGCCAGCAGCCTTTGGGCAGTGAACACTGAAGCTTTCTTT

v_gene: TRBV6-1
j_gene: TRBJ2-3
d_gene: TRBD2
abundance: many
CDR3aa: CASRKRTSGDTDTQYF
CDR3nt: TGTGCCAGCAGAAAACGGACTAGCGGAGACACAGATACGCAGTATTTT

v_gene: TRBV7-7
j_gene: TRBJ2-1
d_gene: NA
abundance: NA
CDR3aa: CASSLAFGRTEQFF
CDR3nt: TGTGCCAGCAGCTTAGCGTTCGGTCGGACAGAGCAGTTCTTC

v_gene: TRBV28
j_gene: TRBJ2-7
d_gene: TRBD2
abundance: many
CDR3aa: CASSLAGTSRNYEQYF
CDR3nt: TGTGCCAGCAGTTTAGCCGGGACTAGCAGAAACTACGAGCAGTACTTC

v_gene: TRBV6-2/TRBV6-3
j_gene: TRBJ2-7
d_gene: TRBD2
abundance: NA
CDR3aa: CASSYLREGKDEQYF
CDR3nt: TGTGCCAGCAGTTACTTGCGGGAGGGAAAAGACGAGCAGTACTTC

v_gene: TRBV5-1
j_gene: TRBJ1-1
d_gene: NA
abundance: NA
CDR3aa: CASSPTRGNTEAFF
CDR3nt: TGCGCCAGCAGCCCGACGAGGGGAAACACTGAAGCTTTCTTT

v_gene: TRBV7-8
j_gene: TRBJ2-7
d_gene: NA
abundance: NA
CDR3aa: CASSPSGSGRHF
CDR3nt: TGTGCCAGCAGCCCATCAGGGTCAGGGAGGCACTTC

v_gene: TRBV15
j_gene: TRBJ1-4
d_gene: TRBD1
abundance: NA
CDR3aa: CATSRTGVGFKLFF
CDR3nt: TGTGCCACCAGCAGAACAGGGGTTGGGTTCAAACTGTTTTTT

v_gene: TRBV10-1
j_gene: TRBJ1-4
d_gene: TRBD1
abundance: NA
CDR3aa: CASSSDRGHEKLFF
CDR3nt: TGCGCCAGCAGTTCGGACAGGGGGCATGAAAAACTGTTTTTT

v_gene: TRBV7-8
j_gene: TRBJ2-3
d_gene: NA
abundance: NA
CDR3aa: CASSLLRSTDTQYF
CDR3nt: TGTGCCAGCAGCTTATTGAGGAGCACAGATACGCAGTATTTT

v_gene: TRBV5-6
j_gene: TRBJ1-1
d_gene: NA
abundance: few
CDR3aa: CASSSRQIMNTEAFF
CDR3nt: TGTGCCAGCAGCTCCAGACAGATCATGAACACTGAAGCTTTCTTT

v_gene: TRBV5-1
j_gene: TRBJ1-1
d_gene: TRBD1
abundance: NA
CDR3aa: CASRVAYRGRTEAFF
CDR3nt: TGCGCCAGCAGGGTTGCGTACAGGGGGCGAACTGAAGCTTTCTTT

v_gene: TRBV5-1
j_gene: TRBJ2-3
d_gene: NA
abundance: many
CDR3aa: CASSSLGGADTQYF
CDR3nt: TGCGCCAGCAGCTCGCTGGGGGGAGCAGATACGCAGTATTTT

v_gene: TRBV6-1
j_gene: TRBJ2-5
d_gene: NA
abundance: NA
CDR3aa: CASRPFGGRQETQYF
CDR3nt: TGTGCCAGCAGGCCGTTTGGGGGTAGGCAAGAGACCCAGTACTTC

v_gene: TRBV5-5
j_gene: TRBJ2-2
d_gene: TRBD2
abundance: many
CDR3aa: CASSFTSGRATGELFF
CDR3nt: TGTGCCAGCAGCTTCACTAGCGGGAGGGCGACCGGGGAGCTGTTTTTT

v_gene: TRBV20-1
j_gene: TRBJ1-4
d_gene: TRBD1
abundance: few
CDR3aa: CSARAWDSVNEKLFF
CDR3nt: TGCAGTGCTAGAGCCTGGGACAGCGTTAATGAAAAACTGTTTTTT

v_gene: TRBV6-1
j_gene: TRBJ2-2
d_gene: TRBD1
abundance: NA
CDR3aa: CASSPYRGVGGELFF
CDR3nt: TGTGCCAGCAGTCCGTACAGGGGAGTTGGCGGGGAGCTGTTTTTT

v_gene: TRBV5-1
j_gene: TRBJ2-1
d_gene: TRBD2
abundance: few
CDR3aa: CASSLLSVTSGYNEQFF
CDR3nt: TGCGCCAGCAGCTTGTTGTCCGTGACTAGCGGGTACAATGAGCAGTTCTTC

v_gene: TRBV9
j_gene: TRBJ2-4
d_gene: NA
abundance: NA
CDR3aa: CASSPKAKNIQYF
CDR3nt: TGTGCCAGCAGCCCGAAAGCCAAAAACATTCAGTACTTC

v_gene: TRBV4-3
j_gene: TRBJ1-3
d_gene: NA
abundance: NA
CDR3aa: CASSRGEGTGNTIYF
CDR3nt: TGCGCCAGCAGCCGGGGAGAGGGGACTGGAAACACCATATATTTT

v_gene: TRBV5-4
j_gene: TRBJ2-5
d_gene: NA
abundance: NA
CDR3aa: CASSLGQRGETQYF
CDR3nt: TGTGCCAGCAGCTTAGGACAACGGGGAGAGACCCAGTACTTC

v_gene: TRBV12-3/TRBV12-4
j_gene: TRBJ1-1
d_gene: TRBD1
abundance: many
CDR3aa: CASSSWTGNTEAFF
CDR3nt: TGTGCCAGCAGTTCTTGGACAGGGAACACTGAAGCTTTCTTT

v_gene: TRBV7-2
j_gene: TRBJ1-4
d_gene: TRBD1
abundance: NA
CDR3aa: CASSFNRQGPNEKLFF
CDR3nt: TGTGCCAGCAGCTTCAACAGACAGGGGCCTAATGAAAAACTGTTTTTT

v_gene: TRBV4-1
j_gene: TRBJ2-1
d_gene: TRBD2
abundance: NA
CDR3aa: CASSPTGTSGGFNNEQFF
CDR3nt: TGCGCCAGCAGCCCTACCGGGACTAGCGGGGGATTTAACAATGAGCAGTTCTTC

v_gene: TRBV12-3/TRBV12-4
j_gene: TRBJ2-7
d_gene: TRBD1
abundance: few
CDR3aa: CASSSLSSGGRYEQYF
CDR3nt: TGTGCCAGCAGTTCGCTATCATCAGGGGGCAGATACGAGCAGTACTTC

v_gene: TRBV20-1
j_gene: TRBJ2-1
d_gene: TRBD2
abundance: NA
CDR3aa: CSADRLAGIYNEQFF
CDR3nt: TGCAGTGCGGACCGACTAGCGGGGATCTACAATGAGCAGTTCTTC

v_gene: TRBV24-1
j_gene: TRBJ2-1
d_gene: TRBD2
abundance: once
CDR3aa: CATSDLAGGPSSYNEQFF
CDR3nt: TGTGCCACCAGTGATTTGGCGGGGGGGCCTAGCTCCTACAATGAGCAGTTCTTC

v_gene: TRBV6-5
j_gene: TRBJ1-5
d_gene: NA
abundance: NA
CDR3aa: CASSYSEYSNQPQHF
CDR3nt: TGTGCCAGCAGTTACTCGGAGTATAGCAATCAGCCCCAGCATTTT

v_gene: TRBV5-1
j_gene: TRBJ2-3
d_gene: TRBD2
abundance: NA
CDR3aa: CASSLVLREANTQYF
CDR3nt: TGCGCCAGCAGCTTGGTATTGCGGGAGGCAAATACGCAGTATTTT

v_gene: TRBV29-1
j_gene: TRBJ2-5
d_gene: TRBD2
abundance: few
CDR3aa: CSVSGRAVETQYF
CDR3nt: TGCAGCGTTAGCGGGAGGGCAGTAGAGACCCAGTACTTC

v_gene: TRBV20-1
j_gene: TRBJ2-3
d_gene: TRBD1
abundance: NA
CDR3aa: CSASHPGQGDTQYF
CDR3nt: TGCAGTGCTTCCCACCCTGGACAGGGAGATACGCAGTATTTT

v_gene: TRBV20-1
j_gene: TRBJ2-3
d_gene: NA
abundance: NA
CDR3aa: CSARGWRGDSTDTQYF
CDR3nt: TGCAGTGCTAGAGGGTGGCGGGGAGATAGCACAGATACGCAGTATTTT

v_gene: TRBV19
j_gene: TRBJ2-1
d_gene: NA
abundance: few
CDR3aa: CASSRGRAYNEQFF
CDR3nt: TGTGCCAGTAGTAGAGGGAGAGCCTACAATGAGCAGTTCTTC